The clone carrying this T cell receptor beta chain was counted ten times or more. Its matching antigen is unknown. CDR3 length equals 11 residues. The germline V gene encodes CDR1 SQVTM and CDR2 ANQGSEA. V was cut by 3 bases and J by 4 bases, with 6 bases left in between. Researchers amplified the TCR beta CDR3 regions from RNA transcripts. TCR CDR3 regions were first amplified by RT-PCR with HTBI primers. TCRdb re-called the multiplex PCR reads with MiXCR, one entry per CDR3 protein. Among 660,000 or so distinct CDR3 sequences listed, roughly 46% were seen once. Patients having uncontrolled infection, another autoimmune disease, pregnancy or lactation were not included. The source of the sample is a study of T cells in Graves' hyperthyroidism and ophthalmopathy. Study-wide results and limits: Most thyroid clonotypes expanded above 0.001 appeared in blood too.

The gene calls are TRBV29-1 and TRBJ2-5; D remains ambiguous. Sample: peripheral blood or thyroid tissue (not recorded which). The TCR sequence derives from an adult man with Graves' disease, either hyperthyroidism or ophthalmopathy (not recorded which). The CDR3 coding sequence is TGCAGCGTTGAGTCACTAGAGACCCAGTACTTC. Encoded protein: CSVESLETQYF.